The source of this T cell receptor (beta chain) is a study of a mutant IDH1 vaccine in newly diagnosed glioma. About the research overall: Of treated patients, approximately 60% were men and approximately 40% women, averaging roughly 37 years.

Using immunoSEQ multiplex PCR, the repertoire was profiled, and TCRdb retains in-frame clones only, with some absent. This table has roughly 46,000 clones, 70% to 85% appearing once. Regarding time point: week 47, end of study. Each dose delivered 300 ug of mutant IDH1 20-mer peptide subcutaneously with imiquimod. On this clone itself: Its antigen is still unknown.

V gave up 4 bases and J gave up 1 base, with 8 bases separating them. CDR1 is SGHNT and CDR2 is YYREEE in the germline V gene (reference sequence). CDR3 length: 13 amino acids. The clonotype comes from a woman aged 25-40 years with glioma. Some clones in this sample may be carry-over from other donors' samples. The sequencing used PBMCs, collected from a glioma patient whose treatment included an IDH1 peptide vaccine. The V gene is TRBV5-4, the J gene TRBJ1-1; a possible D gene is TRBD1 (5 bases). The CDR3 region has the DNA TGTGCCAGCAGCCAAACAGGGAACACTGAAGCTTTCTTT. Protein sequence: CASSQTGNTEAFF.